A selection of T cell receptor beta chains follows, all from one sample in a study of blood T cell repertoires in COVID-19. Sequenced by immunoSEQ multiplex PCR; TCRdb stores in-frame clones only, minus some. The data contain under 250,000 clones, about nine tenths of them seen just once; the ten biggest clones take up over 0.8%. Sequenced input: peripheral blood. The receptors shown here come from a man aged 25 to 45 with COVID-19, enrolled during active disease. CDR3s include the opening cysteine and the closing phenylalanine or tryptophan. Each record gives: J gene, D gene, V gene, CDR3 protein, CDR3 DNA. The D gene is left open where the match is weak.

j_call: TRBJ2-2; d_call: TRBD1; v_call: TRBV5-1; cdr3_aa: CASSGTGSAGELFF; cdr3_nt: TGCGCCAGCAGCGGGACAGGGAGTGCCGGGGAGCTGTTTTTT
j_call: TRBJ1-1; d_call: TRBD1; v_call: TRBV6-6; cdr3_aa: CASSQPGTGGRSMNTEAFF; cdr3_nt: TGTGCCAGCAGTCAACCCGGGACAGGGGGCCGTTCCATGAACACTGAAGCTTTCTTT
j_call: TRBJ1-1; d_call: -; v_call: TRBV6-6; cdr3_aa: CASVDFRKDTEAFF; cdr3_nt: TGTGCCAGCGTTGATTTCAGGAAGGACACTGAAGCTTTCTTT
j_call: TRBJ1-2; d_call: -; v_call: TRBV5-6; cdr3_aa: CASSLGRQAYGYTF; cdr3_nt: TGTGCCAGCAGCTTGGGGAGGCAGGCCTATGGCTACACCTTC
j_call: TRBJ1-2; d_call: -; v_call: TRBV28; cdr3_aa: CASTSPQGYYGYTF; cdr3_nt: TGTGCCAGCACCAGCCCTCAGGGGTACTATGGCTACACCTTC
j_call: TRBJ2-3; d_call: TRBD1; v_call: TRBV9; cdr3_aa: CASSVGTALGDTQYF; cdr3_nt: TGTGCCAGCAGCGTCGGGACAGCCTTGGGGGATACGCAGTATTTT
j_call: TRBJ1-2; d_call: -; v_call: TRBV6-2/TRBV6-3; cdr3_aa: CASSSPLRGRVSGYTF; cdr3_nt: TGTGCCAGCAGTTCCCCTTTAAGAGGGCGCGTCAGTGGCTACACCTTC
j_call: TRBJ2-7; d_call: -; v_call: TRBV14; cdr3_aa: CASSQVEFGYEQYF; cdr3_nt: TGTGCCAGCAGCCAAGTGGAGTTTGGGTACGAGCAGTACTTC
j_call: TRBJ1-1; d_call: -; v_call: TRBV5-1; cdr3_aa: CASSLSGGAEAFF; cdr3_nt: TGCGCCAGCAGCTTGTCGGGGGGCGCGGAGGCTTTCTTT
j_call: TRBJ1-6; d_call: -; v_call: TRBV2; cdr3_aa: CASREAAPGGSYNSPLHF; cdr3_nt: TGTGCCAGCAGGGAAGCGGCGCCGGGGGGCTCCTATAATTCACCCCTCCACTTT
j_call: TRBJ2-2; d_call: -; v_call: TRBV7-9; cdr3_aa: CASRTRDTQAGELFF; cdr3_nt: TGTGCCAGCAGAACTCGGGACACTCAGGCCGGGGAGCTGTTTTTT
j_call: TRBJ2-1; d_call: -; v_call: TRBV4-1; cdr3_aa: CASSQDRQNRYYYNEQFF; cdr3_nt: TGCGCCAGCAGCCAAGACCGACAGAACCGATATTACTACAATGAGCAGTTCTTC
j_call: TRBJ2-5; d_call: -; v_call: TRBV7-9; cdr3_aa: CASSLGGGQETQYF; cdr3_nt: TGTGCCAGCAGCTTAGGAGGGGGCCAAGAGACCCAGTACTTC
j_call: TRBJ2-7; d_call: -; v_call: TRBV5-1; cdr3_aa: CASSFVGDISYEQYF; cdr3_nt: TGCGCCAGCAGCTTTGTCGGGGACATCTCCTACGAGCAGTACTTC
j_call: TRBJ2-5; d_call: -; v_call: TRBV7-9; cdr3_aa: CASSPGGEEQETQYF; cdr3_nt: TGTGCCAGCAGCCCAGGAGGTGAAGAGCAAGAGACCCAGTACTTC
j_call: TRBJ1-4; d_call: -; v_call: TRBV6-5; cdr3_aa: CASRDTLAPNEKLFF; cdr3_nt: TGTGCCAGCAGAGACACCCTAGCTCCCAATGAAAAACTGTTTTTT
j_call: TRBJ1-1; d_call: -; v_call: TRBV2; cdr3_aa: CASSESENTEAFF; cdr3_nt: TGTGCCAGCAGTGAATCAGAAAACACTGAAGCTTTCTTT